These T cell receptor beta chains were read from a single sample in a study of neoadjuvant anti-PD-1 for oral cavity cancer. Assay used: immunoSEQ multiplex PCR; TCRdb lists only in-frame clones, some missing. The repertoire includes 9,500 to 12,000 clones, about 50% of them detected once, and roughly a quarter sits in the top ten. The sequenced sample was tumor tissue, obtained before nivolumab (anti-PD-1) treatment. All receptors come from a person aged 35-80 years with oral cavity squamous cell carcinoma. CDR3s include the opening cysteine and the closing phenylalanine or tryptophan.

V gene: TRBV4-2; J gene: TRBJ2-7; CDR3 protein: CASSLGVGQAYEQYF
V gene: TRBV5-1; J gene: TRBJ2-5; CDR3 protein: CASSKRGVSQETQYF
V gene: TRBV27; J gene: TRBJ2-7; CDR3 protein: CASSLYGGTSSYEQYF
V gene: TRBV28; J gene: TRBJ2-7; CDR3 protein: CASTPGGSYEQYF
V gene: TRBV28; J gene: TRBJ1-5; CDR3 protein: CASSSLWGPNQPQHF
V gene: TRBV4-1; J gene: TRBJ2-7; CDR3 protein: CASSLSTTTYEQYF
V gene: TRBV5-8; J gene: TRBJ2-1; CDR3 protein: CASSYRGDLYNEQFF
V gene: TRBV7-6; J gene: TRBJ2-7; CDR3 protein: CASSSSSVYEQYF
V gene: TRBV18; J gene: TRBJ2-1; CDR3 protein: CASSEDSYNEQFF
V gene: TRBV19; J gene: TRBJ1-1; CDR3 protein: CASTQPAVNTEAFF
V gene: TRBV7-6; J gene: TRBJ1-1; CDR3 protein: CASSLGGEAFF
V gene: TRBV19; J gene: TRBJ2-1; CDR3 protein: CASSIILAGYNEQFF
V gene: TRBV5-8; J gene: TRBJ2-2; CDR3 protein: CASSLPFSGVDTGELFF
V gene: TRBV6-4; J gene: TRBJ2-3; CDR3 protein: CASSVAGRRDTQYF
V gene: TRBV7-9; J gene: TRBJ2-3; CDR3 protein: CASSFSGQGANTQYF
V gene: TRBV30; J gene: TRBJ1-2; CDR3 protein: CASRQGNYGYTF
V gene: TRBV30; J gene: TRBJ2-3; CDR3 protein: CAWSPGTSVHTQYF
V gene: TRBV2; J gene: TRBJ2-1; CDR3 protein: CASSRLSYNEQFF
V gene: TRBV10-1; J gene: TRBJ1-2; CDR3 protein: CASSDRQGDGYTF
V gene: TRBV7-2; J gene: TRBJ2-5; CDR3 protein: CASSLGVSVETQYF
V gene: TRBV5-1; J gene: TRBJ2-5; CDR3 protein: CASSLGESSSTQYF
V gene: TRBV11-2; J gene: TRBJ2-5; CDR3 protein: CASSISGAQETQYF
V gene: TRBV4-3; J gene: TRBJ1-3; CDR3 protein: CASSQDEQGAGNTIYF
V gene: TRBV5-8; J gene: TRBJ1-2; CDR3 protein: CASSLPEGLRGDYGYTF
V gene: TRBV28; J gene: TRBJ1-5; CDR3 protein: CASSRRFRVDQPQHF
V gene: TRBV25-1; J gene: TRBJ2-7; CDR3 protein: CASQDRGSYEQYF
V gene: TRBV6-6; J gene: TRBJ2-7; CDR3 protein: CASSSLTSGGAYEQYF
V gene: TRBV30; J gene: TRBJ2-7; CDR3 protein: CAWSDRGYEQYF